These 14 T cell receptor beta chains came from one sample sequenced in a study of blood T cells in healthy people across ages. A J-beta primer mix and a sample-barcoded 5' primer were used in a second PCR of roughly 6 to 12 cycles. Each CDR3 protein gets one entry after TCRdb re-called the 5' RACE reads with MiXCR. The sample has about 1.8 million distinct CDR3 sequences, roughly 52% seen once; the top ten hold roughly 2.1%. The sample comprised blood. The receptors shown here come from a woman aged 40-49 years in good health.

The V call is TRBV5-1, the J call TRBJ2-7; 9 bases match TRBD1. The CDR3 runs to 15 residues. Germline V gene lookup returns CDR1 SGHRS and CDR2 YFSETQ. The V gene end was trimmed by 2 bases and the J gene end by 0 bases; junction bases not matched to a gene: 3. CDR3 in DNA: TGCGCCAGCAGCTTTCAACAGGGGGCCTCCTACGAGCAGTACTTC. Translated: CASSFQQGASYEQYF.

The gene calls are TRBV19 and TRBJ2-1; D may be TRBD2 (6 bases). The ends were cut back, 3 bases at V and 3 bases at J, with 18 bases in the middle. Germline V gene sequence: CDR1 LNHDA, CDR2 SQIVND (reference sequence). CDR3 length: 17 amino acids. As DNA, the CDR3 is TGTGCCAGTAGTATTCAGGCAGGGAGGTCCGTCTACAATGAGCAGTTCTTC. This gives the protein CASSIQAGRSVYNEQFF.

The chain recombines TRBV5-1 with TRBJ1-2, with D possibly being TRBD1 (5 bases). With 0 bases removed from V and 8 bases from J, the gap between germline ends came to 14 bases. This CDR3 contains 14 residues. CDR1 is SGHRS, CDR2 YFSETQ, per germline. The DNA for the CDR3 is TGCGCCAGCAGCTTGGATGGTTTAGGGGAAGGCTACACCTTC. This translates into CASSLDGLGEGYTF.

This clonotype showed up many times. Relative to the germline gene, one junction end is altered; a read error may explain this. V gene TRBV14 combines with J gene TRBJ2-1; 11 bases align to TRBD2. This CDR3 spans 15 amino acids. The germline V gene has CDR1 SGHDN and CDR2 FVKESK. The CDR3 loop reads CASSQTSGGGNEQFF. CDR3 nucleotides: TGCGCCAGCAGCCAAACTAGCGGGGGTGGTAATGAGCAGTTCTTC.

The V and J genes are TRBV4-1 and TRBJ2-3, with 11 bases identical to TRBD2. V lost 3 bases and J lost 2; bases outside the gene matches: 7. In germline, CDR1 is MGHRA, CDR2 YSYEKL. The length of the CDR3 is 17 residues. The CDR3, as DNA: TGCGCCAGCAGCCACACGACTAGCGGGGCCATCACAGATACGCAGTATTTT. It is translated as CASSHTTSGAITDTQYF.

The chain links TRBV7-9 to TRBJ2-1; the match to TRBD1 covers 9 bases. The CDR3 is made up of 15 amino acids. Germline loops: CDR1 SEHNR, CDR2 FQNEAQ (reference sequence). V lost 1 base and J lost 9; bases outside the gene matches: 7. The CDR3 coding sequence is TGTGCCAGCAGCTTAGGGGGACAGGGATCGGGTGAGCAGTTCTTC. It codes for CASSLGGQGSGEQFF.

The CDR3 bases are TGTGCCAGCAGCTTAAAAGACAGGATCAATGAGCAGTTCTTC. Protein product: CASSLKDRINEQFF. The V call is TRBV7-3, the J call TRBJ2-1, with a weak D call TRBD1 (6 bases). Trimming stripped 1 base from V and 6 bases from J, with 10 bases between. The germline V gene encodes CDR1 SGHTA and CDR2 FQGTGA. The CDR3 length is 14 residues.

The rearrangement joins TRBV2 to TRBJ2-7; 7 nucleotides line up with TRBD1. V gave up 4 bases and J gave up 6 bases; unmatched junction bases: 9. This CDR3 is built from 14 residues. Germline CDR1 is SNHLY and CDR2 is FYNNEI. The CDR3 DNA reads TGTGCCAGCAGTGTTGGGACAGCACTGGGCGAGCAGTACTTC. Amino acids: CASSVGTALGEQYF.

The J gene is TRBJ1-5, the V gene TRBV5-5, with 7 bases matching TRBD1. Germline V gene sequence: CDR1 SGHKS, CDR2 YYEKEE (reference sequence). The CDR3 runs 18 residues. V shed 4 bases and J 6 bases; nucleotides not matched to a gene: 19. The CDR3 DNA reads TGTGCCAGCAGCCAAGAAGTGACAGGGTCTCGCGTGGGTCAGCCCCAGCATTTT. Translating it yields CASSQEVTGSRVGQPQHF.

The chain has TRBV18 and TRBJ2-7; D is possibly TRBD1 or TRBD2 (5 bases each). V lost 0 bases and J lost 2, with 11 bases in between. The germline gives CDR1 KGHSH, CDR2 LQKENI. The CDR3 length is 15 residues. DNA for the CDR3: TGTGCCAGCTCACCACCGAGGGACGGACCCTACGAGCAGTACTTC. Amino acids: CASSPPRDGPYEQYF. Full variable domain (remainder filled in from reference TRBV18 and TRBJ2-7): NAGVMQNPRHLVRRRGQEARLRCSPMKGHSHVYWYRQLPEEGLKFMVYLQKENIIDESGMPKERFSAEFPKEGPSILRIQQVVRGDSAAYFCASSPPRDGPYEQYFGPGTRLTVT.

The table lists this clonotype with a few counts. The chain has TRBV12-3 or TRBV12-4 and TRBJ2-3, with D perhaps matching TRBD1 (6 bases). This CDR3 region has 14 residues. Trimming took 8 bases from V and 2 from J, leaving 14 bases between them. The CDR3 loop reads CASGRGHSTDTQYF. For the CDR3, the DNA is TGTGCCAGCGGCCGGGGACACTCCACAGATACGCAGTATTTT.

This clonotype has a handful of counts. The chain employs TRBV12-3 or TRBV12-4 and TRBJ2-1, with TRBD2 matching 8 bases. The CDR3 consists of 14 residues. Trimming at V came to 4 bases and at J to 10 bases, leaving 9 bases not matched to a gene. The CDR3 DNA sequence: TGTGCCAGCAGTTACTCCGGGACTAGGAAAGAGCAGTTCTTC. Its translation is CASSYSGTRKEQFF.

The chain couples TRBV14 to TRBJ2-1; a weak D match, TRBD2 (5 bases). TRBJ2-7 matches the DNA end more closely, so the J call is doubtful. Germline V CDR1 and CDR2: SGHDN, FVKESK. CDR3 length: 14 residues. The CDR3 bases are TGTGCCAGCCAAACTAGTTTGGGCTACAATGAGCAGTACTTC. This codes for CASQTSLGYNEQYF.

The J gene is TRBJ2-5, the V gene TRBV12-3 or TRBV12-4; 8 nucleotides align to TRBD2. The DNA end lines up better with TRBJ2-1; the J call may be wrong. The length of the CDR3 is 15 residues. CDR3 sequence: CASSLGAGVQETQFF. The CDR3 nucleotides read TGTGCCAGCAGTTTAGGAGCGGGGGTCCAAGAGACCCAGTTCTTC.